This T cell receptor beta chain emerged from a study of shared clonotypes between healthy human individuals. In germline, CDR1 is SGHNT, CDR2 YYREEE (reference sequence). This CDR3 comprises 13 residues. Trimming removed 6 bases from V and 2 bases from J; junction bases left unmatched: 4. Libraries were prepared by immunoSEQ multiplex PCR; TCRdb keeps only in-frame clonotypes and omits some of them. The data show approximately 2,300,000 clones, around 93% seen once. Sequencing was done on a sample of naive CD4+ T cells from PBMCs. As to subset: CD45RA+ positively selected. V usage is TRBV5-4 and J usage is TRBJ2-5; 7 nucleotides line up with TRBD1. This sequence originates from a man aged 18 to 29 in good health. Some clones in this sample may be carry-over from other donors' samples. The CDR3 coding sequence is TGTGCCAGCAATACGGGACAGCAAGAGACCCAGTACTTC. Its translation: CASNTGQQETQYF. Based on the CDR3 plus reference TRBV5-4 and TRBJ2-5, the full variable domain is ETGVTQSPTHLIKTRGQQVTLRCSSQSGHNTVSWYQQALGQGPQFIFQYYREEENGRGNFPPRFSGLQFPNYSSELNVNALELDDSALYLCASNTGQQETQYFGPGTRLLVL.